This paragraph reports one T cell receptor beta chain. The data are from a study of blood T cell repertoires in COVID-19. The table came from immunoSEQ multiplex PCR; TCRdb's copy has only in-frame clones and leaves some out. The sample has roughly 200,000 clones, about 86% seen once; the top ten hold 3.8%. The receptor comes from a woman between 35 and 50 years old with acute COVID-19. Sequencing input: PBMCs or T cells enriched from blood (not recorded which).

CDR3 residues: CASSPGGNYGYTF. In DNA form, the CDR3 reads TGTGCCAGCAGTCCAGGGGGCAATTATGGCTACACCTTC. The genes are TRBV28 and TRBJ1-2; TRBD1 aligns across 8 bases. This CDR3 has 13 residues. The junction had 4 bases not matched to a gene; V was cut back by 5 bases and J by 5 bases. Germline CDR1 is MDHEN and CDR2 is SYDVKM.